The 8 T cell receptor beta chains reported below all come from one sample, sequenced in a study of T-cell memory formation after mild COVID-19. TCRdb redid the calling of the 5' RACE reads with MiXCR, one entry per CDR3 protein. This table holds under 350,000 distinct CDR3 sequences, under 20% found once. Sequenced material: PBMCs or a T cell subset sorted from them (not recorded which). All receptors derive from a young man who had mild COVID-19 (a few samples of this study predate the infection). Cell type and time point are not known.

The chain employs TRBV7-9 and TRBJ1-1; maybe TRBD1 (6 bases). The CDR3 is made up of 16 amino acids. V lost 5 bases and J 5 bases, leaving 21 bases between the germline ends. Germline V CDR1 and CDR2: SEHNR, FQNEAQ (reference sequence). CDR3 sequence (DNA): TGTGCCAGCAGCCCGCTCACAACAGGGTTTGGGACTGAAGCTTTCTTT. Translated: CASSPLTTGFGTEAFF.

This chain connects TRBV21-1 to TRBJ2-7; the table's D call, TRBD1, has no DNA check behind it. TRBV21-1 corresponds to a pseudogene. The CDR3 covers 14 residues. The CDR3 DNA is TGTGCCAGCAGCCCACACGGGACACCCTACGAGCAGTACTTC. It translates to CASSPHGTPYEQYF.

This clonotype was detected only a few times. In DNA, the CDR3 is TGCGCCAGCAGCATCGGGGGGCCTGGAGAGACCCAGTACTTC. This sequence encodes CASSIGGPGETQYF. This rearrangement joins TRBV5-1 to TRBJ2-5; D may be TRBD2 (7 bases). Germline V gene sequence: CDR1 SGHRS, CDR2 YFSETQ. The CDR3 is made up of 14 amino acids. Trimming stripped 4 bases from V and 4 bases from J, with 14 bases between. The full variable domain, with the rest looked up from reference TRBV5-1 and TRBJ2-5, is KAGVTQTPRYLIKTRGQQVTLSCSPISGHRSVSWYQQTPGQGLQFLFEYFSETQRNKGNFPGRFSGRQFSNSRSEMNVSTLELGDSALYLCASSIGGPGETQYFGPGTRLLVL.

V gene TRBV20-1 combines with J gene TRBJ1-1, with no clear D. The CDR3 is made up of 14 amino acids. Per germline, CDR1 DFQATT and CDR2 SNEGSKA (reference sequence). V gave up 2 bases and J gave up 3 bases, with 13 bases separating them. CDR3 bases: TGCAGTGCTAGACCACCGGCCCTTTACACTGAAGCTTTCTTT. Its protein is CSARPPALYTEAFF.

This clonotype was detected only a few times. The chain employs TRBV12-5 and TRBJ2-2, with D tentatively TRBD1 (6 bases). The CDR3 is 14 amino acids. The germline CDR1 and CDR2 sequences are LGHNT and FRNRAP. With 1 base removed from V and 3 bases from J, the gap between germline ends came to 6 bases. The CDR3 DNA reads TGTGCTAGTGGTTTGGGACAGGACACCGGGGAGCTGTTTTTT. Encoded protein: CASGLGQDTGELFF. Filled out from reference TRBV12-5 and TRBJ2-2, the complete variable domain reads DARVTQTPRHKVTEMGQEVTMRCQPILGHNTVFWYRQTMMQGLELLAYFRNRAPLDDSGMPKDRFSAEMPDATLATLKIQPSEPRDSAVYFCASGLGQDTGELFFGEGSRLTVL.

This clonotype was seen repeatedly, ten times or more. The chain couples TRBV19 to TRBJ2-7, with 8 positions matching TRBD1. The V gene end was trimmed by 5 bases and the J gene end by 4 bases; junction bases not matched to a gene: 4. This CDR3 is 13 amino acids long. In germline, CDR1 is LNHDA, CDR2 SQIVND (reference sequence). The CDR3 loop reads CASSPTGGYEQYF. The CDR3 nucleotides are TGTGCCAGTAGTCCCACAGGGGGTTACGAGCAGTACTTC.

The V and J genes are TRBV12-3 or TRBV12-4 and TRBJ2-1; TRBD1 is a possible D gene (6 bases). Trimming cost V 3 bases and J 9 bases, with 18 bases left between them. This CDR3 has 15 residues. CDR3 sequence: CASSFLGRDKAEQFF. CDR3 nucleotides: TGTGCCAGCAGTTTTCTGGGCAGGGACAAGGCTGAGCAGTTCTTC.

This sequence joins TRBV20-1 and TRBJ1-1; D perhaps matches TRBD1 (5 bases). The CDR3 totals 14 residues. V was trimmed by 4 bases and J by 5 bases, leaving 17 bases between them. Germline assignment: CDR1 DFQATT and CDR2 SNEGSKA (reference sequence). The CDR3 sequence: CSANCPRGDTEAFF. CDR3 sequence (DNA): TGCAGTGCTAATTGTCCGCGGGGGGATACTGAAGCTTTCTTT.